This TCR beta chain was profiled in a study of blood T cell repertoires in COVID-19. Study information: PBMCs, B-cell-depleted T cells, or T cells provided the cDNA or gDNA that made up the material.

Original data processing: Amplified reference gene primers provided the basis for estimating nucleated cell counts. This table comes from immunoSEQ multiplex PCR, and its TCRdb copy is limited to in-frame clones, with some not included. The DNA gave D and trimming, while V, J and clone size come from that table. The repertoire holds some 120,000 clones, with approximately 80% as singletons. The sample was peripheral blood. The receptor was derived from a man aged 40-50 years with active or convalescent COVID-19.

The CDR3, as DNA: TGTGCCAGCAGGGTACGGGGGTACACTGAAGCTTTCTTT. This encodes CASRVRGYTEAFF. The chain couples TRBV5-6 to TRBJ1-1; D perhaps matches TRBD1 (5 bases). CDR3 length: 13 residues. With 5 bases removed from V and 3 bases from J, the gap between germline ends came to 11 bases. Germline V lookup: CDR1 SGHDT, CDR2 YYEEEE.